These 25 T cell receptor beta chains came from one sample sequenced in a study of Ad26.COV2.S vaccination and SARS-CoV-2 variants. Specified treatment: around 19 received Ad26.COV2.S at low or high dose, single or two shots; a few received placebo; per-sample allocation not given. Each sample was drawn 63 days after the first injection (of vaccine or placebo). The data were produced by immunoSEQ multiplex PCR, yet TCRdb's version contains in-frame clones alone and is incomplete. The sample lists around 300,000 clones; 80% to 90% were seen once. This sample comprised peripheral blood, obtained in a trial of Ad26.COV2.S vaccine versus placebo. The receptors were sampled from a person aged 18 to 65 who received the Ad26.COV2.S COVID-19 vaccine or a placebo.

The chain is built from TRBV5-6 and TRBJ2-7; tentative D call: TRBD1 (6 bases). V was pared by 5 bases and J by 5 bases, with 14 bases between. Per the germline V gene, CDR1 is SGHDT and CDR2 is YYEEEE. There are 13 residues in the CDR3. In DNA form, the CDR3 reads TGTGCCAGCAGTTCCACAGGGTGGAACGAGCAGTACTTC. Residues: CASSSTGWNEQYF.

The V and J genes are TRBV9 and TRBJ2-1; the match to TRBD2 covers 7 bases. This CDR3 has 16 residues. Germline values: CDR1 SGDLS, CDR2 YYNGEE. After removal of 0 bases from V and 0 bases from J, the junction contained 3 bases not matched to a gene. Written as DNA, the CDR3 is TGTGCCAGCAGCGTAGCCGGCGGGAGCTCCTACAATGAGCAGTTCTTC. This encodes CASSVAGGSSYNEQFF.

Here the CDR3 reads CARVASTANYGYTF. The CDR3 DNA is TGTGCCAGGGTCGCCTCGACAGCCAACTATGGCTACACCTTC. V gene TRBV28 combines with J gene TRBJ1-2; the D gene is possibly TRBD1 (5 bases). Germline V lookup: CDR1 MDHEN, CDR2 SYDVKM. Trimming cost V 9 bases and J 2 bases, with 16 bases left between them. The CDR3 runs to 14 residues.

The rearrangement joins TRBV2 to TRBJ2-7, with D perhaps given as TRBD1 or TRBD2 (5 bases each). Trimming stripped 7 bases from V and 3 bases from J, with 22 bases between. CDR3 length equals 16 residues. CDR1 SNHLY and CDR2 FYNNEI come from the germline V gene. CDR3: CASKFRPEGPHYEQYF. The CDR3 DNA reads TGTGCCAGCAAGTTTCGCCCTGAGGGACCCCACTACGAGCAGTACTTC.

The J gene is TRBJ2-3, the V gene TRBV28, with 14 bases aligning to TRBD2. The CDR3 is 17 residues long. Unmatched junction bases numbered 9, after V lost 6 bases and J lost 4 bases. Germline V lookup: CDR1 MDHEN, CDR2 SYDVKM. The CDR3 DNA reads TGTGCCAGCAGGCCACCGGGACTAGCGGGGGCGGCAGATACGCAGTATTTT. Translation: CASRPPGLAGAADTQYF. Complete variable domain (other parts from reference TRBV28 and TRBJ2-3): DVKVTQSSRYLVKRTGEKVFLECVQDMDHENMFWYRQDPGLGLRLIYFSYDVKMKEKGDIPEGYSVSREKKERFSLILESASTNQTSMYLCASRPPGLAGAADTQYFGPGTRLTVL.

The V and J genes are TRBV28 and TRBJ2-1; the D gene is possibly TRBD1 (6 bases). Germline CDR1 reads MDHEN; CDR2 reads SYDVKM. There are 14 residues in the CDR3. V was pared by 2 bases and J by 6 bases, with 11 bases between. The CDR3 nucleotides are TGTGCCAGCAGTTTAAGTCAGGGGCGCAATGAGCAGTTCTTC. Protein product: CASSLSQGRNEQFF.

The chain links TRBV7-2 to TRBJ2-1, with D uncertain. This CDR3 comprises 11 residues. CDR1 is SGHTA and CDR2 is FQGNSA in the germline V gene. V lost 5 bases, J lost 10 bases, and 9 bases lay in between. The CDR3 DNA follows: TGTGCCAGCAGCCCGCTGAGGGAGCAGTTCTTC. Translating gives CASSPLREQFF.

This chain joins TRBV18 and TRBJ2-2; no clear D gene. Trimming took off 6 bases at V and 8 bases at J, with 7 bases between the two ends. The CDR3 is made up of 11 amino acids. Per germline, CDR1 KGHSH and CDR2 LQKENI. The CDR3 sequence is CASSEGGELFF. The CDR3 DNA reads as TGTGCCAGCTCCGAAGGTGGGGAGCTGTTTTTT.

The V call is TRBV19, the J call TRBJ2-3; either TRBD1 or TRBD2 may supply D (5 bases each). Deletions cut 6 bases from V and 1 base from J, with 17 bases between. CDR1 and CDR2 (germline): LNHDA, SQIVND (reference sequence). The length of the CDR3 is 16 residues. The chain's CDR3 is CASSLTWGYRTDTQYF. For the CDR3, the DNA is TGTGCCAGTAGCTTAACGTGGGGGTACCGCACAGATACGCAGTATTTT.

The rearrangement uses TRBV4-1 and TRBJ1-1; D is undetermined. The ends were cut back, 3 bases at V and 3 bases at J, with 17 bases in the middle. The CDR3 consists of 16 residues. CDR1 and CDR2 (germline): MGHRA, YSYEKL. The CDR3 region is CASSHSRALSDTEAFF. CDR3 DNA sequence: TGCGCCAGCAGCCACTCCCGGGCCCTAAGTGACACTGAAGCTTTCTTT.

The V gene is TRBV4-3, the J gene TRBJ2-7; 7 bases map to TRBD1. Germline assignment: CDR1 LGHNA and CDR2 YSLEER. V dropped 2 bases and J dropped 7; count of bases not matched to a gene: 5. This CDR3 spans 13 amino acids. The CDR3: CASSQPPDREQYF. Written as DNA, the CDR3 is TGCGCCAGCAGCCAACCCCCGGACAGGGAGCAGTACTTC.

The chain combines TRBV7-2 with TRBJ2-5; 12 positions match TRBD2. Germline V CDR1 and CDR2: SGHTA, FQGNSA. This CDR3 spans 16 amino acids. V was clipped by 3 bases and J by 3 bases; unmatched bases: 5. The CDR3 nucleotides read TGTGCCAGCAGCTTCGGACTAGCGGGGTTTAAAGAGACCCAGTACTTC. Its protein product is CASSFGLAGFKETQYF.

The V call is TRBV27, the J call TRBJ2-7; D tentatively fits TRBD1 or TRBD2 (7 bases each). Between the trimmed V and J ends, which lost 2 bases and 5 bases, there was a span of 16 bases. CDR1 is MNHEY, CDR2 SMNVEV, per germline (reference sequence). The CDR3 spans 15 residues. CDR3: CASSLVRGGFHEQYF. CDR3 DNA sequence: TGTGCCAGCAGTTTAGTCAGGGGGGGGTTCCACGAGCAGTACTTC.

The V and J genes are TRBV18 and TRBJ1-1; 7 bases line up with TRBD1. From germline, CDR1 is KGHSH and CDR2 LQKENI. The CDR3 length is 14 residues. The V gene end was trimmed by 4 bases and the J gene end by 2 bases; junction bases not matched to a gene: 4. The CDR3 sequence: CASSQSGGNTEAFF. The CDR3 coding sequence is TGTGCCAGCTCACAATCAGGGGGAAACACTGAAGCTTTCTTT.

The gene calls are TRBV5-8 and TRBJ1-6, with 7 bases fitting TRBD1. J was trimmed by 9 bases and V by 1 base; bases with no gene match: 4. The germline V gene has CDR1 SGHTS and CDR2 YDEGEE. This CDR3 is 14 amino acids long. The CDR3: CASSLIDRASPLHF. CDR3 sequence (DNA): TGTGCCAGCAGCTTGATCGACAGGGCTTCACCCCTCCACTTT.

The chain recombines TRBV11-2 with TRBJ2-3; the D gene is possibly TRBD1 (6 bases). The germline CDR1 and CDR2 sequences are SGHAT and FQNNGV. The CDR3 runs 16 residues. V gave up 2 bases and J gave up 0 bases, with 12 bases separating them. CDR3 bases: TGTGCCAGCAGCTTACACAGGGAGCCGAGCACAGATACGCAGTATTTT. This gives the protein CASSLHREPSTDTQYF.

The chain uses TRBV2 and TRBJ1-2; TRBD1 might be the D (5 bases). Per germline, CDR1 SNHLY and CDR2 FYNNEI. The CDR3 loop spans 15 amino acids. V lost 7 bases, J lost 1 base, and 16 bases lay in between. The CDR3 reads CASNEIEGYNYGYTF. Written as DNA, the CDR3 is TGTGCCAGCAACGAAATAGAGGGGTATAACTATGGCTACACCTTC.

This clone showed up just a few times. V usage is TRBV6-2 or TRBV6-3 and J usage is TRBJ1-5; possible D gene TRBD1, 5 bases. Germline CDR1 and CDR2: MNHEY and SVGEGT. Trimming cost V 6 bases and J 5 bases, with 11 bases left between them. CDR3 length: 13 residues. CDR3 residues: CASSQSRDQPQHF. The CDR3 DNA is TGTGCCAGCAGCCAGTCCAGGGATCAGCCCCAGCATTTT.

The genes are TRBV5-5 and TRBJ2-2, with 10 positions matching TRBD2. The CDR3 totals 16 residues. The V segment lost 2 bases and the J segment 6 bases; nucleotides outside the gene matches: 7. Germline-derived CDR1 and CDR2 are SGHKS and YYEKEE (reference sequence). CDR3 residues: CASSLTISGGSGELFF. CDR3 nucleotide sequence: TGTGCCAGCAGCTTAACAATTAGCGGGGGGTCCGGGGAGCTGTTTTTT.

The chain joins TRBV3-1 (or the pseudogene TRBV3-2) to TRBJ2-7; TRBD2 matches at 11 bases. Per germline, CDR1 LGHDT and CDR2 YNNKEL (reference sequence). V gave up 2 bases and J gave up 7 bases; unmatched junction bases: 13. The length of the CDR3 is 17 residues. The CDR3 sequence: CASSQLPGLAVLEEQYF. The CDR3 region has the DNA TGTGCCAGCAGCCAATTACCGGGACTAGCGGTTCTCGAGGAGCAGTACTTC.

This clone has only a few counts. This chain joins TRBV30 and TRBJ2-5; 16 bases map to TRBD2. Germline V CDR1 and CDR2: GTSNPN, SVGIG (reference sequence). CDR3 length: 16 amino acids. Unmatched junction bases numbered 2, after V lost 1 base and J lost 3 bases. The CDR3 sequence is CAWSEGTSGREETQYF. The CDR3 DNA follows: TGTGCCTGGAGTGAGGGGACTAGCGGGAGGGAAGAGACCCAGTACTTC.

The chain carries TRBV3-1 (or the pseudogene TRBV3-2) and TRBJ1-2, with D unclear. There are 14 residues in the CDR3. V lost 1 base and J lost 5, with 11 bases in between. The germline V gene encodes CDR1 LGHDT and CDR2 YNNKEL (reference sequence). The CDR3 DNA reads as TGTGCCAGCAGCCAAGGCGTCAGATCATATGGCTACACCTTC. Translated, it gives CASSQGVRSYGYTF.

This chain uses TRBV7-7 with TRBJ2-5; TRBD1 agrees at 7 bases. V gave up 1 base and J gave up 0 bases; unmatched junction bases: 2. Germline CDR1 reads SSHAT; CDR2 reads FNYEAQ (reference sequence). This CDR3 comprises 15 residues. CDR3 sequence reads: CASSLGGGYQETQYF. The DNA of the CDR3 is TGTGCCAGCAGCTTAGGAGGGGGCTACCAAGAGACCCAGTACTTC.

The chain has TRBV27 and TRBJ2-7, with a possible D match to TRBD2 (5 bases). The V gene's germline CDR1 is MNHEY and CDR2 SMNVEV (reference sequence). The V end lost 3 bases, the J end lost 3 bases, and 9 bases lay between the germline ends. The length of the CDR3 is 13 residues. The CDR3 region is CASSFGEGYEQYF. As DNA, the CDR3 is TGTGCCAGCAGTTTCGGGGAAGGCTACGAGCAGTACTTC.

The chain recombines TRBV6-5 with TRBJ2-3; TRBD1 might be the D (5 bases). Per the germline V gene, CDR1 is MNHEY and CDR2 is SVGAGI. The CDR3 runs 16 residues. The V and J ends lost 0 bases and 1 base respectively, with 11 bases between them. For the CDR3, the DNA is TGTGCCAGCAGTTACTCTATGGGGCTTGGCACAGATACGCAGTATTTT. Translated: CASSYSMGLGTDTQYF.